The TCR beta chain described here comes from a study of CD8 T cells in Susac syndrome. Study-level results: A relatively small number of individuals underwent TCR sequencing and HLA analysis.

The CDR3 is made up of 14 amino acids. The V and J ends lost 5 bases and 0 bases respectively, with 11 bases between them. Germline lookup yields CDR1 SEHNR and CDR2 FQNEAQ (reference sequence). Reverse transcription of roughly 0.45 to 1 ug RNA used random hexamers. Using its own MiXCR run on the immunoSEQ multiplex PCR reads, TCRdb lists one record per CDR3 protein. The table has about 280,000 distinct CDR3 sequences, about 88% seen once. To note about this clonotype: Its cognate antigen is unknown.

V is TRBV7-9 and J is TRBJ2-7, with D perhaps matching TRBD1 (6 bases). The TCR comes from a human donor with multiple sclerosis. Sequencing was carried out using CD8+ T cells from PBMCs. For the CDR3, the DNA is TGTGCCAGCAGCCGGGACATTAGCTCCTACGAGCAGTACTTC. Amino acid sequence: CASSRDISSYEQYF.